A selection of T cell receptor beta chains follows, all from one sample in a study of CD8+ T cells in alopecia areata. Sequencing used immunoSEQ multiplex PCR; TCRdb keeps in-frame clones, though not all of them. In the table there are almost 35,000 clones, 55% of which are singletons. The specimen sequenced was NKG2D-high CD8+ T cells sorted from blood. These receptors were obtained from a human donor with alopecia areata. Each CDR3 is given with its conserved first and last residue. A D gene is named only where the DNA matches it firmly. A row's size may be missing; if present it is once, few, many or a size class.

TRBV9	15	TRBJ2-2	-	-	TGTGCCAGCAGCGTAACGGGATCCGGAGGGGGGGAGCTGTTTTTT	CASSVTGSGGGELFF
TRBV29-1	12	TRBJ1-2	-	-	TGCAGCGTGGAGGGTGATTCGGCTGGCTACACCTTC	CSVEGDSAGYTF
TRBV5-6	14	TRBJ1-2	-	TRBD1	TGTGCCAGCAGCCCTGGGACAGGAAACTATGGCTACACCTTC	CASSPGTGNYGYTF
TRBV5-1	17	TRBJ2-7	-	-	TGCGCCAGCAGCCCCTCTAGCGCAGGGTACGACCAGGGTGAGCAGTACTTC	CASSPSSAGYDQGEQYF
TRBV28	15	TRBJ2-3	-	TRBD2	TGTGCCAGCAGTTTGGGTAGCGGGGTCACAGATACGCAGTATTTT	CASSLGSGVTDTQYF
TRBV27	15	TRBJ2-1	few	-	TGTGCCAGCAGCCCCTCCCCGGGGCGCTACAATGAGCAGTTCTTC	CASSPSPGRYNEQFF
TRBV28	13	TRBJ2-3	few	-	TGTGCCAGCCTCGCGCGAGGATGGGATACGCAGTATTTT	CASLARGWDTQYF
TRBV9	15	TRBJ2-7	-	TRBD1	TGTGCCAGCAGCGCAGGACAGGGGATATCCGGCGAGCAGTACTTC	CASSAGQGISGEQYF
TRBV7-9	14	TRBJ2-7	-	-	TGTGCCAGCAGCTTAGTTGGGCAGGGATACGAGCAGTACTTC	CASSLVGQGYEQYF
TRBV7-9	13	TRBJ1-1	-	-	TGTGCCAGCAGCTTAAAAGTCAGAGATGAAGCTTTCTTT	CASSLKVRDEAFF
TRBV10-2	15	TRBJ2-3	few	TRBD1	TGCGCCAGCAATTCCGGGACAGAGTACACAGATACGCAGTATTTT	CASNSGTEYTDTQYF
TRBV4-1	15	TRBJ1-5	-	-	TGCGCCAGCAGCCAAGGCGGGGGGAGCAATCAGCCCCAGCATTTT	CASSQGGGSNQPQHF
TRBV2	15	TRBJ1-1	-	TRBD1	TGTGCCAGCAGGGAGAGACAGGGTCGGGTTTCGGAAGCTTTCTTT	CASRERQGRVSEAFF
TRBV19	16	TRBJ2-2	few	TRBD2	TGTGCCAGTAGTACGGGACTAGCGGCGAACACCGGGGAGCTGTTTTTT	CASSTGLAANTGELFF
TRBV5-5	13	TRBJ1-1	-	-	TGTGCCAGCAGCTTGGGAGATAACACTGAAGCTTTCTTT	CASSLGDNTEAFF
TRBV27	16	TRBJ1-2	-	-	TGTGCCAGCAGTGCTCGGACCGGACGTGCTCTAGAGGGCTACACCTTC	CASSARTGRALEGYTF
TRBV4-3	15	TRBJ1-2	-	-	TGCGCCAGCAGCCAAGATTGGTCGGGTTCTTATGGCTACACCTTC	CASSQDWSGSYGYTF
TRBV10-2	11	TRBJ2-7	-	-	TGCGCCAGCAGGGAGGGCTACGAGCAGTACTTC	CASREGYEQYF
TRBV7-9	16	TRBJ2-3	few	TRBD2	TGTGCCAGCAGCTGGGGACTAGCGGGAGATGAAGATACGCAGTATTTT	CASSWGLAGDEDTQYF
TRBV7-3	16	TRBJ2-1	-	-	TGTGCCAGCAGCCCAGACGGGGGCCCACCCTACAATGAGCAGTTCTTC	CASSPDGGPPYNEQFF
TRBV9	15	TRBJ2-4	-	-	TGTGCCAGCAGCGTAGGGACAGCGGCGGGAAACATTCAGTACTTC	CASSVGTAAGNIQYF
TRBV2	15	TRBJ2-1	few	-	TGTGCCAGCACCCCACGGGGACTCCGTTACAATGAGCAGTTCTTC	CASTPRGLRYNEQFF
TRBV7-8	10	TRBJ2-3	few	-	TGTGCAGGAGGCACAGATACGCAGTATTTT	CAGGTDTQYF
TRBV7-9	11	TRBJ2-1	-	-	TGTGCCAGGGGAAACAGGAATGAGCAGTTCTTC	CARGNRNEQFF
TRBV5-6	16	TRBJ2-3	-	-	TGTGCCAGCAGCCCCGTGGGAGGCGGTAGGGGAGATACGCAGTATTTT	CASSPVGGGRGDTQYF
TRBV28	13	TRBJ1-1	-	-	TGTGCCAGCAGTTTGAGGGGGAACACTGAAGCTTTCTTT	CASSLRGNTEAFF
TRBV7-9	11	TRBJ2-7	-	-	TGTGCCAGCAGCTGGGACTACGAGCAGTACTTC	CASSWDYEQYF
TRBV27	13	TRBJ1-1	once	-	TGTGCCAGCAGTTTAGCCTTAACGACTGAAGCTTTCTTT	CASSLALTTEAFF
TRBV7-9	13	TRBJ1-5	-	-	TGTGCCAGCAGCTCCGGGCCCCAGAGGCCCCAGCATTTT	CASSSGPQRPQHF
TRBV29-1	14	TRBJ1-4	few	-	TGCAGCGCCCGCCCAGTTACCTCTAATGAAAAACTGTTTTTT	CSARPVTSNEKLFF
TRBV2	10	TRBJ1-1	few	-	TGTGCCAGCAGTGGAAGGGCGGCTTTCTTT	CASSGRAAFF
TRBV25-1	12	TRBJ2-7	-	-	TGTGCCAGCGGCATGGCCTCCTACGAGCAGTACTTC	CASGMASYEQYF
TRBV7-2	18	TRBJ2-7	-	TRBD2	TGTGCCAGCAGCTTAGCGCAAAGCCTAGCGGGCGCGACCTACGAGCAGTACTTC	CASSLAQSLAGATYEQYF
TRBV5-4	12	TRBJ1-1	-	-	TGTGCCAGCAGCTTTGGGGGAACTGAAGCTTTCTTT	CASSFGGTEAFF
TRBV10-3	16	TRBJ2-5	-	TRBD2	TGTGCCATCAGTGTGGTAGCGGGAGTATGGGGAGAGACCCAGTACTTC	CAISVVAGVWGETQYF
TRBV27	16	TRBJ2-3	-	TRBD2	TGTGCCAGCAGTTCTACTCCTAGCGGGAGGGCAGATACGCAGTATTTT	CASSSTPSGRADTQYF
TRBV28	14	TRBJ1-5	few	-	TGTGCCAGCGGGACGAGGACAGAGTATCAGCCCCAGCATTTT	CASGTRTEYQPQHF
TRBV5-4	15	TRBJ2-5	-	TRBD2	TGTGCCAGCGGCCGCACTAGCGGGGGGGAAGAGACCCAGTACTTC	CASGRTSGGEETQYF